The 10 T cell receptor beta chains below were found in one sample sequenced in a study of cytomegalovirus exposure and HLA in healthy donors. The PCR employed 60 Vbeta primers together with 13 Jbeta primers. The repertoire was sequenced with immunoSEQ multiplex PCR; TCRdb's copy has only in-frame clones and lacks some. The sample comprises around 190,000 clones, approximately 90% of which are singletons, and 1% to 1.4% rests with the top ten. Sequenced: PBMCs. These receptor sequences come from a boy aged 2 to 10 in good health and CMV-seronegative.

The V gene is TRBV7-2, the J gene TRBJ1-1; a weak D match, TRBD1 (6 bases). CDR1 SGHTA and CDR2 FQGNSA come from the germline V gene. The CDR3 totals 12 residues. V gave up 6 bases and J gave up 8 bases, with 13 bases separating them. CDR3 sequence: CASRIRGREAFF. The CDR3 DNA follows: TGTGCCAGCAGGATTAGGGGGAGAGAAGCTTTCTTT.

CDR3 loop: CASSLRDNQETQYF. Written as DNA, the CDR3 is TGTGCCAGCAGCCTCCGAGACAACCAAGAGACCCAGTACTTC. The chain uses TRBV5-4 and TRBJ2-5, with unresolved D. The CDR3 has 14 residues. Germline values: CDR1 SGHNT, CDR2 YYREEE (reference sequence). V lost 4 bases to trimming and J lost 0 bases, with 10 bases between them.

The CDR3 spells CASSYGQASSYEQYF. DNA for the CDR3: TGCGCCAGCAGCTACGGACAGGCCAGCTCCTACGAGCAGTACTTC. This rearrangement joins TRBV5-1 to TRBJ2-5, with 7 bases fitting TRBD1. The closer fit of TRBJ2-7 to the DNA end suggests the J call may be wrong. The germline V gene encodes CDR1 SGHRS and CDR2 YFSETQ. The CDR3 loop spans 15 amino acids.

This clone has a single count. J is TRBJ1-1 and V is TRBV9; no clear D. Germline loops: CDR1 SGDLS, CDR2 YYNGEE. The V and J ends lost 3 bases and 7 bases respectively, with 7 bases between them. The CDR3 totals 11 residues. The CDR3 bases are TGTGCCAGCAGCGCCGGTTTTGAAGCTTTCTTT. It codes for CASSAGFEAFF.

This chain uses TRBV28 with TRBJ2-7; TRBD2 aligns across 13 bases. The V gene end was trimmed by 6 bases and the J gene end by 7 bases; junction bases not matched to a gene: 9. Germline CDR1 MDHEN, CDR2 SYDVKM. The CDR3 is made up of 15 amino acids. The CDR3 nucleotides are TGTGCCAGCAGAAACGGACTAGCGGGAGCTTTGGAGCAGTACTTC. This gives the protein CASRNGLAGALEQYF. The full variable domain, rest sourced from reference TRBV28 and TRBJ2-7, is DVKVTQSSRYLVKRTGEKVFLECVQDMDHENMFWYRQDPGLGLRLIYFSYDVKMKEKGDIPEGYSVSREKKERFSLILESASTNQTSMYLCASRNGLAGALEQYFGPGTRLTVT.

V gene TRBV27 combines with J gene TRBJ1-1; D remains ambiguous. The CDR3 spans 16 residues. In germline, CDR1 is MNHEY, CDR2 SMNVEV (reference sequence). Deletions cut 10 bases from V and 2 bases from J, with 23 bases between. The CDR3 loop reads CATLPLAVYSNTEAFF. In nucleotides, the CDR3 is TGTGCCACCCTTCCTTTAGCGGTATACTCCAACACTGAAGCTTTCTTT.

V gene TRBV30 combines with J gene TRBJ1-1; D ambiguous. The CDR3 contains 15 residues. V was pared by 4 bases and J by 14 bases, with 29 bases between. From germline, CDR1 is GTSNPN and CDR2 SVGIG (reference sequence). The CDR3 region has the DNA TGTGCCTGGACTACCCCTACCAGAGCCACCCGGAGGGCCTTCTTT. Translating it yields CAWTTPTRATRRAFF.

This sequence joins TRBV7-6 and TRBJ2-7; 10 positions match TRBD1. Germline V gene sequence: CDR1 SGHVS, CDR2 FNYEAQ. The CDR3 sequence is 13 residues long. Trimming at V came to 5 bases and at J to 9 bases, leaving 7 bases not matched to a gene. The CDR3 region has the DNA TGTGCCAGCAGCCTGACAGGGGGCGAGGTGCAGTACTTC. Its protein product is CASSLTGGEVQYF.

The chain combines TRBV27 with TRBJ2-1; 10 nucleotides match TRBD1. The V segment lost 3 bases and the J segment 9 bases; nucleotides outside the gene matches: 11. CDR3 length equals 16 residues. From germline, CDR1 is MNHEY and CDR2 SMNVEV (reference sequence). CDR3: CASSFGRDRGYGEQFF. CDR3 sequence (DNA): TGTGCCAGCAGTTTTGGCCGGGACAGGGGATACGGTGAGCAGTTCTTC.

The V and J genes are TRBV6-7 and TRBJ1-2; D is perhaps TRBD1 (6 bases). TRBV6-7 is an ORF, and what it does is uncertain. V was trimmed by 2 bases and J by 0 bases, leaving 13 bases between them. The CDR3 runs to 16 residues. Here the CDR3 reads CASSYHQGRANYGYTF. The DNA of the CDR3 is TGTGCCAGCAGTTACCACCAGGGGAGAGCTAACTATGGCTACACCTTC.